Presented here are 6 T cell receptor beta chains from one specimen sequenced in a study of shared clonotypes between healthy human individuals. TCRdb's copy holds only in-frame clones and misses some; the assay was immunoSEQ multiplex PCR. The sample lists some 1.5 million clones, approximately 98% occurring once. Material for sequencing was naive CD4+ T cells sorted from blood. Regarding subset: CD45RA+ positively selected. The receptor source for this set is a man aged 30 to 45 in good health.

The gene calls are TRBV10-1 and TRBJ1-1, with D hard to call. The CDR3 has 14 residues. CDR1 WNHNN and CDR2 SYGVQD come from the germline V gene (reference sequence). Trimming stripped 1 base from V and 4 bases from J, with 10 bases between. The chain's CDR3 is CASSEFRSSTEAFF. The CDR3 nucleotides read TGCGCCAGCAGTGAGTTTCGGAGTAGCACTGAAGCTTTCTTT.

The chain is built from TRBV9 and TRBJ2-7; 9 bases are shared with TRBD2. The germline CDR1 and CDR2 sequences are SGDLS and YYNGEE. The CDR3 spans 17 residues. With V trimmed by 1 base and J by 0 bases, 8 bases remained unmatched. CDR3 in amino acids: CASSVTPGGRASYEQYF. The CDR3 DNA reads as TGTGCCAGCAGCGTAACACCCGGCGGGAGGGCCTCCTACGAGCAGTACTTC.

The gene calls are TRBV6-1 and TRBJ1-1; 7 nucleotides agree with TRBD1. The CDR3 contains 16 residues. J was trimmed by 12 bases and V by 0 bases; bases with no gene match: 16. The germline gives CDR1 MNHNS, CDR2 SASEGT. CDR3 loop: CASSEAWNRLSTGTFF. CDR3 nucleotides: TGTGCCAGCAGTGAAGCGTGGAACCGATTATCGACAGGGACTTTCTTT.

The V call is TRBV18, the J call TRBJ2-7; 14 bases agree with TRBD2. Germline V lookup: CDR1 KGHSH, CDR2 LQKENI. The CDR3 has 16 residues. The V segment lost 6 bases and the J segment 2 bases; nucleotides outside the gene matches: 6. The CDR3 region has the DNA TGTGCCAGCTCGGGACTAGCGGGAGTTCTCACCTACGAGCAGTACTTC. Translating gives CASSGLAGVLTYEQYF.

Concerning this clone: The sample carries other DNA sequences with the same CDR3. The chain couples TRBV2 to TRBJ2-2; the D is unclear. Germline V gene lookup returns CDR1 SNHLY and CDR2 FYNNEI. CDR3 length equals 13 residues. The germline V and J ends were trimmed by 6 bases and 5 bases, with 10 bases remaining between them. The CDR3 nucleotides read TGTGCCAGCAGCGGCCTCGGTACCGGGGAGCTGTTTTTT. Protein product: CASSGLGTGELFF. Combining the CDR3 with reference TRBV2 and TRBJ2-2 gives the whole variable domain EPEVTQTPSHQVTQMGQEVILRCVPISNHLYFYWYRQILGQKVEFLVSFYNNEISEKSEIFDDQFSVERPDGSNFTLKIRSTKLEDSAMYFCASSGLGTGELFFGEGSRLTVL.

This clone was observed once. V usage is TRBV25-1 and J usage is TRBJ1-5; D gene uncertain. The CDR3 length is 16 residues. CDR1 and CDR2 from the germline V gene are MGHDK and SYGVNS. V was cut by 3 bases and J by 0 bases, with 12 bases left in between. CDR3 loop: CASSDPGTPSNQPQHF. The CDR3 nucleotides are TGTGCCAGCAGTGACCCAGGCACCCCTAGCAATCAGCCCCAGCATTTT.